This TCR beta chain appears in the sequencing data of a study of blood T cells in healthy people across ages. A remark on this clonotype: Its antigen is not identified.

Study-wide findings and caveats: PBMCs were not sorted, which prevented a conclusive comparison of naive versus antigen-experienced cells. Compared with aged donors, long-lived donors showed fewer expanded clones, suggesting selection.

With a J-beta primer mix and a sample-barcoded 5' primer, a second PCR ran about 7 to 12 cycles. TCRdb passed the 5' RACE reads through MiXCR, listing each CDR3 protein once. The data contain about a million distinct CDR3 sequences, roughly 51% of them singletons. Germline V lookup: CDR1 MNHEY, CDR2 SMNVEV (reference sequence). With 6 bases removed from V and 6 bases from J, the gap between germline ends came to 11 bases. The length of the CDR3 is 13 residues. This sequence was found in a woman aged 55 to 70 in good health. Specimen: blood. The V call is TRBV27, the J call TRBJ2-2, with D hard to call. CDR3: CASRIRSAGELFF. The CDR3 DNA reads as TGTGCCAGCAGAATCCGTTCGGCCGGGGAGCTGTTTTTT.